This T cell receptor (beta chain) came from a study of CD8 T cells in Susac syndrome. Per germline, CDR1 SNHLY and CDR2 FYNNEI. V gave up 0 bases and J gave up 7 bases, with 7 bases separating them. The CDR3 runs 14 residues. Reverse transcription used about 0.45 to 1 ug RNA and random hexamers. TCRdb itself ran the immunoSEQ multiplex PCR reads through MiXCR, one entry per CDR3 protein. The sample lists roughly 110,000 distinct CDR3 sequences, roughly 90% occurring once. This TCR was sampled from a human donor in good health. The source material was CD8+ T cells from PBMCs. This chain uses TRBV2 with TRBJ1-6; no firm D call. The CDR3 sequence: CASSEAHRNSPLHF. The CDR3 coding sequence is TGTGCCAGCAGTGAAGCGCATAGAAATTCACCCCTCCACTTT.